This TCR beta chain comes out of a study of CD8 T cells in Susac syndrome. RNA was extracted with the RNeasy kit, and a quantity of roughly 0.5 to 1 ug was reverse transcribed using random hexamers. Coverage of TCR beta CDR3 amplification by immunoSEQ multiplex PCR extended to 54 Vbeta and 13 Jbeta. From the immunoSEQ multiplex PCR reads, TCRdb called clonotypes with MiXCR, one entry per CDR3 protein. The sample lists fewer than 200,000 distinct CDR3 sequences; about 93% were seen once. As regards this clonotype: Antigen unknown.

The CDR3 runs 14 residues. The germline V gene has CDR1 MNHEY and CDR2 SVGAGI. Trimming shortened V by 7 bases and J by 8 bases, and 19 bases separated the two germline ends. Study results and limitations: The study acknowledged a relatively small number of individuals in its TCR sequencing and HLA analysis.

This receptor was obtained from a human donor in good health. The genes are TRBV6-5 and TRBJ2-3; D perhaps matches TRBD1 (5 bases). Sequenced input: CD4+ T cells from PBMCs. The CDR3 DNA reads TGTGCCAGCACCCTCAGGGAATGGTCGGGTACGCAGTATTTT. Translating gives CASTLREWSGTQYF.